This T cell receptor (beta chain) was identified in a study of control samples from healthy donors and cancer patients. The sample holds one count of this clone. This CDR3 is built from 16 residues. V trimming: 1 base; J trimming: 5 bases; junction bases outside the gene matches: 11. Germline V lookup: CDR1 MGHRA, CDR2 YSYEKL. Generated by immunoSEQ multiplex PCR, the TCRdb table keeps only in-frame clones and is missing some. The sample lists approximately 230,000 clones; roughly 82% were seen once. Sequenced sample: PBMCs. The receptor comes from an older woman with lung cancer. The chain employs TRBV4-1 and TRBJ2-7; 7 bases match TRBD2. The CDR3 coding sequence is TGCGCCAGCAGCCAAGCTGGGACTATCCCCTGGGACGAGCAGTACTTC. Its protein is CASSQAGTIPWDEQYF.